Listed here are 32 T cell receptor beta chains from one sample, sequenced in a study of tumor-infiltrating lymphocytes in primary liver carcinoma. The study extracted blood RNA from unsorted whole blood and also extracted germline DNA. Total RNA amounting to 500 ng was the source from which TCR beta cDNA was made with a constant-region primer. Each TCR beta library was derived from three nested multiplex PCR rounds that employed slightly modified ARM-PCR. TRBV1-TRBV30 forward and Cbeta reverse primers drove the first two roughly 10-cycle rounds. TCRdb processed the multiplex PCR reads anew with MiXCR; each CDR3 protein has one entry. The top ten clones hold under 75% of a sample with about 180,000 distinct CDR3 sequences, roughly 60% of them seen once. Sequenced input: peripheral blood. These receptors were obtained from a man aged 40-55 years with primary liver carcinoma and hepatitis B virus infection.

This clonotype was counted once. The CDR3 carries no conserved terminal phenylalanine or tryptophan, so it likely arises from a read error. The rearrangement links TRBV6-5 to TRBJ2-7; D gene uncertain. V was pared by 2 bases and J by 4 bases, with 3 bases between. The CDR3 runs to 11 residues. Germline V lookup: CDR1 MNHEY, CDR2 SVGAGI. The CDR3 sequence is CASSYQYEQYL. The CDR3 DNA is TGTGCCAGCAGTTACCAGTACGAGCAGTACCTC.

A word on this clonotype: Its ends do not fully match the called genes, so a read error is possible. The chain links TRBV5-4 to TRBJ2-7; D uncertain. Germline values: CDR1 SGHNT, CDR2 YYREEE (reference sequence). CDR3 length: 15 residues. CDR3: CASSLAERVLYEQYF. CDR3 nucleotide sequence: TGTGCCAGCAGCTTGGCCGAACGGGTTCTCTACGAACAGTACTTC.

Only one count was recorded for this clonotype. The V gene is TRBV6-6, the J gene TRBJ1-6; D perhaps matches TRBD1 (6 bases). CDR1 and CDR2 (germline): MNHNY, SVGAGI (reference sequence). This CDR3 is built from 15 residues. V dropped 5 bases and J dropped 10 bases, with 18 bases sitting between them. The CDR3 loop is CASSEVGGGLSPLHF. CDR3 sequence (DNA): TGTGCCAGCAGTGAGGTGGGAGGGGGTTTGTCACCCCTCCACTTT.

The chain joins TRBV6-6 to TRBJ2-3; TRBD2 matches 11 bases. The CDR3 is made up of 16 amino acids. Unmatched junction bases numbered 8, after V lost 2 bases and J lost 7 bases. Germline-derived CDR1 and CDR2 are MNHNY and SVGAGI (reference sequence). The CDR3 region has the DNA TGTGCCAGCAGTTACAGGGGACTAGCGGACGACTATACGCAGTATTTT. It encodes CASSYRGLADDYTQYF.

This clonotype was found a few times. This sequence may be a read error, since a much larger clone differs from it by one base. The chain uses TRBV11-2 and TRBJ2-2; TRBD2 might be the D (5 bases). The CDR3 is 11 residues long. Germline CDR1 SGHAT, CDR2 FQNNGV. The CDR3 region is CASSFAGEMFF. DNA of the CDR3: TGTGCCAGCAGCTTCGCCGGGGAGATGTTTTTT.

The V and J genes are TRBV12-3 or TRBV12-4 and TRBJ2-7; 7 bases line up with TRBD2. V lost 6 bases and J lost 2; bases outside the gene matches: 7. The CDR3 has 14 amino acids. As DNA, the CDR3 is TGTGCCAGCAGCCCAGGTCGGGAGGCCTACGAGCAGTACTTC. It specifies CASSPGREAYEQYF.

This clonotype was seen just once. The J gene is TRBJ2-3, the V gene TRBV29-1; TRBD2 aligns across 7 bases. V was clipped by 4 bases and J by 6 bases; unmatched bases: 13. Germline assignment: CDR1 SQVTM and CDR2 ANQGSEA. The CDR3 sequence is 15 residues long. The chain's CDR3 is CSVVNIGTITDTQYF. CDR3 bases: TGCAGCGTTGTAAATATCGGGACTATCACTGATACGCAGTATTTT.

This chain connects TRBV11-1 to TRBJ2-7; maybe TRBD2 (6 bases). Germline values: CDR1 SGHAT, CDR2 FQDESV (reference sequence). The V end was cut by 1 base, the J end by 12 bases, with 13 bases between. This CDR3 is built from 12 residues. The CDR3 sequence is CASSLVGSGLYF. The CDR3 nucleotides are TGTGCCAGCAGCTTAGTTGGGAGCGGGCTGTACTTC.

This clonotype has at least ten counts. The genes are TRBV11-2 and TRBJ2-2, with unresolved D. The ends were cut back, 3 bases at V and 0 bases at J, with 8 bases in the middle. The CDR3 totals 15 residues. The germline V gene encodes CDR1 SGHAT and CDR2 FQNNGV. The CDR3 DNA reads TGTGCCAGCAGCTTTGGGATACCGAACACCGGGGAGCTGTTTTTT. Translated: CASSFGIPNTGELFF.

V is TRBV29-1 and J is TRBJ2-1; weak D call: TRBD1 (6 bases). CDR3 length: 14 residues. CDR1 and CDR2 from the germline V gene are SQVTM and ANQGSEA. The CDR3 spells CTATTVLGGNEQFF. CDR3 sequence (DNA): TGCACCGCCACGACCGTACTAGGGGGCAATGAGCAGTTCTTC.

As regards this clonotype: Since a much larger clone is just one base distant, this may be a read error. The CDR3 spells CASSLEGYLDEQFF. As DNA, the CDR3 is TGTGCCAGCAGCTTAGAGGGGTACCTGGATGAGCAGTTCTTC. The V call is TRBV11-3, the J call TRBJ2-1, with D hard to call. Germline lookup yields CDR1 SGHNT and CDR2 YENEEA. With 0 bases removed from V and 8 bases from J, the gap between germline ends came to 11 bases. The CDR3 length is 14 residues.

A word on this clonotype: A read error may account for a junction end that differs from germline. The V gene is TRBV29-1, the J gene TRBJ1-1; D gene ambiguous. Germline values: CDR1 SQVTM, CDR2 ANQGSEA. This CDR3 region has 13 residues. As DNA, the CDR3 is TGCAGCGTTGAGCGCCAGATGAACACTAAAGCTTTCTTC. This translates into CSVERQMNTKAFF.

This CDR3 reads CASSYSFGDTVDTEAFF. CDR3 DNA: TGTGCCAGCAGTTACTCCTTCGGGGACACGGTGGACACTGAAGCTTTCTTT. This sequence joins TRBV6-5 and TRBJ1-1, with D possibly matching TRBD1 (6 bases). V was trimmed by 0 bases and J by 3 bases, leaving 17 bases between them. CDR1 and CDR2 (germline): MNHEY, SVGAGI. CDR3 length: 17 amino acids.

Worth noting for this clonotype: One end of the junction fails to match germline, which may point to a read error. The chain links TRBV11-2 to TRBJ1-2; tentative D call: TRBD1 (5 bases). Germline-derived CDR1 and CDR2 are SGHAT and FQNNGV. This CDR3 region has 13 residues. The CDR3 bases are TGTGCCAGTAGCTGGGGGGAGGCCTATGGCTACGCCTTC. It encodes CASSWGEAYGYAF.

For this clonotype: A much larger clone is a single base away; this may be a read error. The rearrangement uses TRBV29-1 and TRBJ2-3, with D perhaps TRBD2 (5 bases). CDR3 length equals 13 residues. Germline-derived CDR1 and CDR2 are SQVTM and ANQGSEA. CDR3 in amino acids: CSVAPSSIDTQYF. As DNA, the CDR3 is TGCAGCGTTGCTCCCTCTAGCATAGATACGCAGTATTTT.

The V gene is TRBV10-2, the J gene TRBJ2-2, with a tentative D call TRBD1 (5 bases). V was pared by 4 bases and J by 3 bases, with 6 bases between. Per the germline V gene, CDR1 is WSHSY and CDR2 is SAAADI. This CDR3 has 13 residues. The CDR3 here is CASSAQDTGELFF. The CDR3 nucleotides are TGCGCCAGCAGTGCACAGGACACCGGGGAGCTGTTTTTT.

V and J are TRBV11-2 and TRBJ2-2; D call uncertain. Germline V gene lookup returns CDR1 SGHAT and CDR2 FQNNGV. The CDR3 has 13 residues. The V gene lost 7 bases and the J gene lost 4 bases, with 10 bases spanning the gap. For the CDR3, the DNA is TGTGCCAGCATCTTTCATCTCACCGGGGAGCTGTTTTTT. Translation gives CASIFHLTGELFF. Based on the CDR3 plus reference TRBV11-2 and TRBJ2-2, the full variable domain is EAGVAQSPRYKIIEKRQSVAFWCNPISGHATLYWYQQILGQGPKLLIQFQNNGVVDDSQLPKDRFSAERLKGVDSTLKIQPAKLEDSAVYLCASIFHLTGELFFGEGSRLTVL.

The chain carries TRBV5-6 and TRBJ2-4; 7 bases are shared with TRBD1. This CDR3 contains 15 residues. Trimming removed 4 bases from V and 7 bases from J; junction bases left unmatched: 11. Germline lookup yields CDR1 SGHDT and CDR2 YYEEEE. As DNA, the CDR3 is TGTGCCAGCAGCGTGTATTGGGACAGTGGGAACATTCAGTACTTC. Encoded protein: CASSVYWDSGNIQYF. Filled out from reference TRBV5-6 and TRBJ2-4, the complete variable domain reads DAGVTQSPTHLIKTRGQQVTLRCSPKSGHDTVSWYQQALGQGPQFIFQYYEEEERQRGNFPDRFSGHQFPNYSSELNVNALLLGDSALYLCASSVYWDSGNIQYFGAGTRLSVL.

The CDR3 sequence is CASSRDGAGEKLFF. As DNA, the CDR3 is TGTGCCAGCAGCCGCGACGGCGCGGGTGAAAAACTGTTTTTT. The J gene is TRBJ1-4, the V gene TRBV6-6; D gene uncertain. V lost 6 bases and J lost 7, with 15 bases in between. Germline CDR1 reads MNHNY; CDR2 reads SVGAGI (reference sequence). CDR3 length equals 14 residues.

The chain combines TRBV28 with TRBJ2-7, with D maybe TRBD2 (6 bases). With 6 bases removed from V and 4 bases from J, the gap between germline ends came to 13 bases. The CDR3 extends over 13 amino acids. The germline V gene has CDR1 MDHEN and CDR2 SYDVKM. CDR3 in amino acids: CASRPPTSYEQYF. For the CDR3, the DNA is TGTGCCAGCAGGCCCCCGACTAGTTACGAGCAGTACTTC. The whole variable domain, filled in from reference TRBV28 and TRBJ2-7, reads DVKVTQSSRYLVKRTGEKVFLECVQDMDHENMFWYRQDPGLGLRLIYFSYDVKMKEKGDIPEGYSVSREKKERFSLILESASTNQTSMYLCASRPPTSYEQYFGPGTRLTVT.

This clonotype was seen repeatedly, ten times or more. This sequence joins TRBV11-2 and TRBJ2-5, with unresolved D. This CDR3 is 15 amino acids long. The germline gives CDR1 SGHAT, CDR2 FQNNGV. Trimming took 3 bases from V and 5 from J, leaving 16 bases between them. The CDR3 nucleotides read TGTGCCAGCAGCTTTGCTCAGGTTGAATGGGAGACCCAGTACTTC. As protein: CASSFAQVEWETQYF.

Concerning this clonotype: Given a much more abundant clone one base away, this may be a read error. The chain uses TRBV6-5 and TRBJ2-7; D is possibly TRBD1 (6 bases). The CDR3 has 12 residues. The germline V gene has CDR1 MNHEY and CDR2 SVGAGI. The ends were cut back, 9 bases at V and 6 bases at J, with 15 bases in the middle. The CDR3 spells CARSPGQSEQYF. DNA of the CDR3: TGTGCCAGGAGTCCCGGACAGTCCGAGCAGTACTTC.

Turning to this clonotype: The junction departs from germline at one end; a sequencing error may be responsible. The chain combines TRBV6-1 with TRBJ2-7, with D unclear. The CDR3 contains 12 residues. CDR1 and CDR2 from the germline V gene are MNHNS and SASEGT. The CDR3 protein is CASSRVEDEQCF. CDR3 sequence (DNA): TGTGCCAGCAGTAGGGTCGAGGACGAGCAGTGCTTC.

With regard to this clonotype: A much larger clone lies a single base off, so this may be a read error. The CDR3 nucleotides read TGTGCCAGCAGCCCTCGGTGGGCGAACACCGGGGAGCTGTTGTTT. This sequence encodes CASSPRWANTGELLF. The V gene is TRBV11-2, the J gene TRBJ2-2; D possibly corresponds to TRBD2 (5 bases). Germline-derived CDR1 and CDR2 are SGHAT and FQNNGV. The CDR3 covers 15 residues. Using reference TRBV11-2 and TRBJ2-2 for the parts outside the CDR3, the full variable domain is EAGVAQSPRYKIIEKRQSVAFWCNPISGHATLYWYQQILGQGPKLLIQFQNNGVVDDSQLPKDRFSAERLKGVDSTLKIQPAKLEDSAVYLCASSPRWANTGELLFGEGSRLTVL.

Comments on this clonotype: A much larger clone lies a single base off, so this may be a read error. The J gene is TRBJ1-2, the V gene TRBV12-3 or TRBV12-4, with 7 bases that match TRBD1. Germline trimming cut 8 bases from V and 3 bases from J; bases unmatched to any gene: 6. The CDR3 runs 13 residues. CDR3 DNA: TGTGCCAGCGTCCAGGGGGTAGACTATGGCTACACCTTC. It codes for CASVQGVDYGYTF.

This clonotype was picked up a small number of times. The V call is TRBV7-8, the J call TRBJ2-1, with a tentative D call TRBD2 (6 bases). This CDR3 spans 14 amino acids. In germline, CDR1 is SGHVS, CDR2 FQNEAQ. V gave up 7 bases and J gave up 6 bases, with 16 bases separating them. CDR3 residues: CASKSGELGNEQFF. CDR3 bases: TGTGCCAGCAAGTCGGGAGAATTGGGCAATGAGCAGTTCTTC.

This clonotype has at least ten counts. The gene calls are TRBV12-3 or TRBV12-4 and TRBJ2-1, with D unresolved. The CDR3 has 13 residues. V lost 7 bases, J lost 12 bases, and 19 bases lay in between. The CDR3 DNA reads TGTGCCAGCATGTCTAGGGAACAGCTTAGGCAGTTCTTC. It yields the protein CASMSREQLRQFF.

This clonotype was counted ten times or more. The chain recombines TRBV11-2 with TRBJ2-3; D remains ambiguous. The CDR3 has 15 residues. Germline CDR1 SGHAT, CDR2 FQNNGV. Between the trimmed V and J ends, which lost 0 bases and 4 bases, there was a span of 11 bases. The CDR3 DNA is TGTGCCAGCAGCTTAGAGGCAGGCTGGGCAGATACGCAGTATTTT. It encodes CASSLEAGWADTQYF.

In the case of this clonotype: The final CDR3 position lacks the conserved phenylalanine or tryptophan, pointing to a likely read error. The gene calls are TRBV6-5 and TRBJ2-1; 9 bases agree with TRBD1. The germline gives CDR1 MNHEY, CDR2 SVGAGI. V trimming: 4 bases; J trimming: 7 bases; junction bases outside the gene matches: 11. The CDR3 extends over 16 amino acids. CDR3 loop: CASSSLQGAGNNEQFV. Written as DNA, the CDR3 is TGTGCCAGCAGTTCCTTACAGGGGGCAGGGAATAATGAGCAGTTCGTC.

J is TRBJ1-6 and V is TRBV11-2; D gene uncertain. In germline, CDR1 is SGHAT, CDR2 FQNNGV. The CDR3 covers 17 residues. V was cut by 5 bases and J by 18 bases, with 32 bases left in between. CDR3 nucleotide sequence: TGTGCCAGCAGCCCTCGTCCGATCACTAACTATAATTCACCTCCCCACTTT. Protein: CASSPRPITNYNSPPHF.

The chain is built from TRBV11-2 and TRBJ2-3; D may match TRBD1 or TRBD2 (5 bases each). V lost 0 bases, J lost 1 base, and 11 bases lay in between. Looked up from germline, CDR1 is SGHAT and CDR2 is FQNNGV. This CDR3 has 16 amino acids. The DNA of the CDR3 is TGTGCCAGCAGCTTAGAGTACCGGGGCGGCACAGATACGCAGTATTTT. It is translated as CASSLEYRGGTDTQYF.

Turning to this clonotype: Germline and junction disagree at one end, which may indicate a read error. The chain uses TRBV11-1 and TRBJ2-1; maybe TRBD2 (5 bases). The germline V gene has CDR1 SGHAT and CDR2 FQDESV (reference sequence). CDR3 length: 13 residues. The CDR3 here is CASNLATYNGQFF. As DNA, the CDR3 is TGTGCCAGCAACTTAGCGACTTACAATGGGCAGTTCTTC.